These 22 T cell receptor beta chains share one sample of origin, sequenced in a study of blood T cell repertoires in COVID-19. Generated by immunoSEQ multiplex PCR, the TCRdb table keeps only in-frame clones and is missing some. Here the sample spans fewer than 350,000 clones, 87% being singletons. The sequencing input was PBMCs or T cells enriched from blood (not recorded which). The receptors shown here come from a woman aged 40 to 55 who had recovered from COVID-19.

The chain combines TRBV3-1 (or the pseudogene TRBV3-2) with TRBJ2-1; TRBD1 might be the D (5 bases). V was pared by 0 bases and J by 4 bases, with 13 bases between. Germline V gene data show CDR1 as LGHDT and CDR2 as YNNKEL (reference sequence). This CDR3 is 16 amino acids long. DNA for the CDR3: TGTGCCAGCAGCCAAGATCTAAGGGGCCGATACAATGAGCAGTTCTTC. Protein sequence: CASSQDLRGRYNEQFF.

The J gene is TRBJ2-7, the V gene TRBV7-2; TRBD1 matches 7 bases. The V gene's germline CDR1 is SGHTA and CDR2 FQGNSA. Trimming cost V 4 bases and J 3 bases; bases outside gene matches: 6. The CDR3 runs 14 residues. CDR3 in DNA: TGTGCCAGCAGCTGGGGGACAGCTAACTACGAGCAGTACTTC. It translates to CASSWGTANYEQYF.

This sequence joins TRBV3-1 (or the pseudogene TRBV3-2) and TRBJ2-1; 7 bases match TRBD2. CDR3 length equals 17 residues. Germline V lookup: CDR1 LGHDT, CDR2 YNNKEL (reference sequence). Unmatched junction bases numbered 14, after V lost 4 bases and J lost 5 bases. The CDR3 sequence is CASSRSHSGTTNNEQFF. CDR3 nucleotides: TGTGCCAGCAGCCGTTCCCACTCCGGGACTACCAACAATGAGCAGTTCTTC.

V gene TRBV4-3 combines with J gene TRBJ1-1; 8 bases fit TRBD1. Germline V gene sequence: CDR1 LGHNA, CDR2 YSLEER. The CDR3 sequence is 13 residues long. V lost 1 base, J lost 7 bases, and 2 bases stayed unmatched. As DNA, the CDR3 is TGCGCCAGCAGCCAAGGGACAGGGTTTGAAGCTTTCTTT. It codes for CASSQGTGFEAFF.

This clone was recorded a few times. The chain couples TRBV7-3 to TRBJ2-3; weak D call: TRBD1 (5 bases). The V gene lost 2 bases and the J gene lost 0 bases, with 15 bases spanning the gap. The CDR3 is 17 residues long. Per the germline V gene, CDR1 is SGHTA and CDR2 is FQGTGA. CDR3 residues: CASSLGWSRDSTDTQYF. DNA of the CDR3: TGTGCCAGCAGCTTAGGTTGGAGCAGGGATAGCACAGATACGCAGTATTTT.

A single count supports this clone. The chain recombines TRBV28 with TRBJ1-6; unclear D gene. Trimming removed 2 bases at V and 10 bases at J, with 15 bases between. This CDR3 has 15 amino acids. Germline CDR1 is MDHEN and CDR2 is SYDVKM. The CDR3 region is CASSLGPSWRSPLHF. The DNA of the CDR3 is TGTGCCAGCAGTTTAGGCCCCTCGTGGCGGTCACCCCTCCACTTT.

The rearrangement links TRBV30 to TRBJ1-2; possible D gene TRBD1, 5 bases. The germline V gene has CDR1 GTSNPN and CDR2 SVGIG (reference sequence). The CDR3 has 15 residues. Trimming took off 0 bases at V and 4 bases at J, with 15 bases between the two ends. CDR3 loop: CAWSVMTTAIYGYTF. CDR3 DNA sequence: TGTGCCTGGAGTGTAATGACGACAGCCATCTATGGCTACACCTTC.

The V gene is TRBV9, the J gene TRBJ2-3, with a possible D match to TRBD2 (5 bases). The ends were cut back, 0 bases at V and 0 bases at J, with 17 bases in the middle. CDR3 length: 18 residues. The germline gives CDR1 SGDLS, CDR2 YYNGEE. CDR3 in DNA: TGTGCCAGCAGCGTAGGCATTCCGGGGTCCAAAAGCACAGATACGCAGTATTTT. Its protein product is CASSVGIPGSKSTDTQYF.

The chain has TRBV12-3 or TRBV12-4 and TRBJ2-1, with TRBD2 matching over 7 bases. There are 13 residues in the CDR3. With V trimmed by 5 bases and J by 15 bases, 13 bases remained unmatched. CDR3 bases: TGTGCCAGCAGTCGGGAGAGGCGGGAGTCCCTGTTCTTC. Protein: CASSRERRESLFF.

The chain combines TRBV6-2 or TRBV6-3 with TRBJ2-1; D gene uncertain. The CDR3 runs 15 residues. The V and J ends lost 4 bases and 0 bases respectively, with 10 bases between them. Germline V gives CDR1 MNHEY, CDR2 SVGEGT. The CDR3 sequence is CASSLLGSSYNEQFF. CDR3 DNA: TGTGCCAGCAGTTTGCTAGGAAGCTCCTACAATGAGCAGTTCTTC.

This chain links TRBV28 with TRBJ2-1, with D possibly TRBD1 on 5 matching bases. Trimming took 5 bases from V and 8 from J, leaving 16 bases between them. The CDR3 spans 14 residues. Germline V gene data show CDR1 as MDHEN and CDR2 as SYDVKM. Here the CDR3 reads CASSPTAFRDEQFF. CDR3 coding DNA: TGTGCCAGCAGTCCGACAGCTTTTCGGGATGAGCAGTTCTTC.

V and J are TRBV30 and TRBJ1-4; weak D call: TRBD1 (5 bases). The germline V gene encodes CDR1 GTSNPN and CDR2 SVGIG (reference sequence). V dropped 4 bases and J dropped 8 bases, with 20 bases sitting between them. The length of the CDR3 is 15 residues. The CDR3 bases are TGTGCCTGGAAGATCGTCGGGGCTGCGGGGGAAAAACTGTTTTTT. Its protein is CAWKIVGAAGEKLFF.

The V call is TRBV14, the J call TRBJ2-7; TRBD2 aligns across 8 bases. The CDR3 spans 17 residues. V lost 2 bases, J lost 7 bases, and 16 bases stayed unmatched. Per the germline V gene, CDR1 is SGHDN and CDR2 is FVKESK. The CDR3: CASSQSFLAGAFREQYF. The CDR3 DNA follows: TGTGCCAGCAGCCAAAGCTTCCTAGCGGGTGCCTTTAGGGAGCAGTACTTC. The whole variable domain, remainder taken from reference TRBV14 and TRBJ2-7, is EAGVTQFPSHSVIEKGQTVTLRCDPISGHDNLYWYRRVMGKEIKFLLHFVKESKQDESGMPNNRFLAERTGGTYSTLKVQPAELEDSGVYFCASSQSFLAGAFREQYFGPGTRLTVT.

This chain links TRBV5-1 with TRBJ2-1, with D maybe TRBD2 (6 bases). The V end lost 7 bases, the J end lost 0 bases, and 14 bases lay between the germline ends. Germline lookup yields CDR1 SGHRS and CDR2 YFSETQ. The CDR3 contains 15 residues. CDR3 coding DNA: TGCGCCAGCGGCCTAGCGAGCAGCTCCTACAATGAGCAGTTCTTC. Residues: CASGLASSSYNEQFF.

The chain uses TRBV28 and TRBJ2-2; 11 bases map to TRBD1. This CDR3 region has 16 residues. Losses at the gene ends were 4 bases for V and 5 bases for J; bases not matched to a gene: 6. CDR1 MDHEN and CDR2 SYDVKM come from the germline V gene. For the CDR3, the DNA is TGTGCCAGCAGTTCCTCCGGGACAGGGGGGACCGGGGAGCTGTTTTTT. It is translated as CASSSSGTGGTGELFF.

V and J are TRBV4-3 and TRBJ2-2, with TRBD1 matching over 9 bases. Trimming cost V 2 bases and J 5 bases; bases outside gene matches: 3. Germline V gives CDR1 LGHNA, CDR2 YSLEER. This CDR3 contains 15 residues. In DNA form, the CDR3 reads TGCGCCAGCAGCCAATACGGGACAGGGACCGGGGAGCTGTTTTTT. Translating gives CASSQYGTGTGELFF.

The rearrangement links TRBV25-1 to TRBJ1-5; no definite D call. The V gene's germline CDR1 is MGHDK and CDR2 SYGVNS. Trimming shortened V by 2 bases and J by 0 bases, and 17 bases separated the two germline ends. The CDR3 is 18 residues long. The CDR3 coding sequence is TGTGCCAGCAGTGAACCAGGCGGGGTCGCATATAGCAATCAGCCCCAGCATTTT. This translates into CASSEPGGVAYSNQPQHF.

This clone has more than one count but fewer than ten. The chain carries TRBV27 and TRBJ2-2; TRBD2 matches at 13 bases. The junction had 16 bases not matched to a gene; V was cut back by 6 bases and J by 6 bases. The CDR3 has 19 residues. CDR1 and CDR2 from the germline V gene are MNHEY and SMNVEV (reference sequence). CDR3: CASSLRGTGLAGSAGELFF. CDR3 DNA sequence: TGTGCCAGCAGCCTTAGGGGGACGGGACTAGCGGGATCGGCCGGGGAGCTGTTTTTT.

J is TRBJ2-5 and V is TRBV28, with 9 bases matching TRBD2. Germline V CDR1 and CDR2: MDHEN, SYDVKM. This CDR3 has 17 amino acids. With V trimmed by 2 bases and J by 4 bases, 11 bases remained unmatched. This CDR3 reads CASSLDGISGSRETQYF. The CDR3 region has the DNA TGTGCCAGCAGTTTAGATGGGATTAGCGGGAGCCGAGAGACCCAGTACTTC.

V and J are TRBV2 and TRBJ2-7; 12 bases are shared with TRBD2. The CDR3 has 16 residues. Per germline, CDR1 SNHLY and CDR2 FYNNEI. The ends lost 3 bases at V and 0 bases at J; junction bases unmatched: 3. CDR3 in DNA: TGTGCCAGCAGTGAGGGACTAGCGGGCAACTCCTACGAGCAGTACTTC. Protein: CASSEGLAGNSYEQYF.

This chain connects TRBV3-1 (or the pseudogene TRBV3-2) to TRBJ2-7; no reliable D call. V gave up 5 bases and J gave up 1 base, with 9 bases separating them. This CDR3 spans 13 amino acids. The germline CDR1 and CDR2 sequences are LGHDT and YNNKEL (reference sequence). CDR3 sequence: CASSSERSYEQYF. In nucleotides, the CDR3 is TGTGCCAGCAGCTCCGAACGGTCCTACGAGCAGTACTTC.

Only a few counts were recorded for this clone. V usage is TRBV30 and J usage is TRBJ2-2; perhaps TRBD1 as D (7 bases). From germline, CDR1 is GTSNPN and CDR2 SVGIG (reference sequence). V was shortened by 1 base and J by 5 bases, with 11 bases between the two germline ends. The CDR3 extends over 14 amino acids. The CDR3 reads CAWSGAGGTGELFF. In DNA, the CDR3 is TGTGCCTGGAGTGGAGCAGGGGGGACCGGGGAGCTGTTTTTT.